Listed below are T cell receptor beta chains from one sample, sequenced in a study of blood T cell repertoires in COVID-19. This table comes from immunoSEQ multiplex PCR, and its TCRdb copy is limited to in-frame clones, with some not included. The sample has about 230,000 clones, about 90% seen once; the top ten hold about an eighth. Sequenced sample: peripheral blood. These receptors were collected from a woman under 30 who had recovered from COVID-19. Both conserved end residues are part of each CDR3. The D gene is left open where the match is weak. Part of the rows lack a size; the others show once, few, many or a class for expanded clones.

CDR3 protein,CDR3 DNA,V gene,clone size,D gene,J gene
CASSYQRTGGNGYTF,TGTGCCAGCAGTTACCAAAGAACAGGGGGTAATGGCTACACCTTC,TRBV6-5,.,TRBD1,TRBJ1-2
CASSESAGGQTTNTEAFF,TGCGCCAGCAGTGAGTCAGCGGGGGGTCAGACTACGAACACTGAAGCTTTCTTT,TRBV10-1,.,.,TRBJ1-1
CASSLNRGTYEQYF,TGTGCCAGCAGCTTAAACAGGGGGACTTACGAGCAGTACTTC,TRBV7-2,.,TRBD1,TRBJ2-7
CASSPFLSGEWETQYF,TGTGCCAGCAGCCCTTTCCTTAGCGGGGAGTGGGAGACCCAGTACTTC,TRBV9,.,TRBD2,TRBJ2-5
CASSYTYEQYF,TGTGCCAGCAGTTATACCTACGAGCAGTACTTC,TRBV6-2/TRBV6-3,.,.,TRBJ2-7
CAISGRELGEQFF,TGTGCCATCAGTGGGCGGGAGCTCGGTGAGCAGTTCTTC,TRBV10-3,.,TRBD2,TRBJ2-1
CASSDQGRSYEQYF,TGTGCCAGCAGTGACCAGGGCAGGTCCTACGAGCAGTACTTC,TRBV2,.,.,TRBJ2-7
CASSPGWAEAFF,TGTGCCAGCAGTCCAGGGTGGGCTGAAGCTTTCTTT,TRBV6-5,.,.,TRBJ1-1
CASTRGQAIYGYTF,TGTGCCAGCACCAGAGGACAGGCTATCTATGGCTACACCTTC,TRBV9,.,TRBD1,TRBJ1-2
CASSLGTSGSKGYEQFF,TGTGCCAGCAGCTTGGGGACTAGCGGTTCGAAGGGCTATGAGCAGTTCTTC,TRBV7-2,.,TRBD2,TRBJ2-1
CASSVGGDSVNEKLFF,TGTGCCAGCAGCGTAGGGGGGGACAGTGTTAATGAAAAACTGTTTTTT,TRBV9,.,TRBD1,TRBJ1-4
CASSQYVPAESRIRPQHF,TGTGCCAGCAGCCAGTACGTCCCGGCCGAATCGAGGATCAGGCCCCAGCATTTT,TRBV16,.,.,TRBJ1-5
CASSWTGLAGGETQYF,TGCGCCAGCAGCTGGACCGGACTAGCGGGAGGAGAGACCCAGTACTTC,TRBV5-1,.,TRBD2,TRBJ2-5
CASSQLLAGGPGNEQFF,TGTGCCAGCAGTCAGCTTCTCGCGGGAGGGCCCGGGAATGAGCAGTTCTTC,TRBV7-9,.,TRBD2,TRBJ2-1
CASSQALADTQYF,TGTGCCAGCAGCCAAGCTCTAGCAGATACGCAGTATTTT,TRBV5-8,.,.,TRBJ2-3
CATSREGLLNQPQHF,TGTGCCACCAGCCGAGAGGGACTGCTTAATCAGCCCCAGCATTTT,TRBV15,.,.,TRBJ1-5
CASSVEDSLLDTEAFF,TGTGCCAGCAGCGTAGAGGACTCTCTCTTGGACACTGAAGCTTTCTTT,TRBV9,many,.,TRBJ1-1
CASMGTGSSTGELFF,TGTGCCAGCATGGGGACAGGGAGTAGCACCGGGGAGCTGTTTTTT,TRBV9,.,TRBD1,TRBJ2-2
CASSLAGSARGTEAFF,TGTGCCAGCAGCTTAGCAGGGAGCGCGCGGGGCACTGAAGCTTTCTTT,TRBV7-9,few,.,TRBJ1-1
CASSFTTGRETQYF,TGCGCCAGCAGCTTTACTACGGGGAGGGAGACCCAGTACTTC,TRBV5-1,.,.,TRBJ2-5
CASSGGPFEFF,TGTGCCAGCAGCGGCGGGCCCTTTGAGTTCTTC,TRBV12-3/TRBV12-4,.,.,TRBJ2-1
CAWSSGLAGIAYNEQFF,TGTGCCTGGAGCTCCGGGCTAGCGGGAATAGCCTACAATGAGCAGTTCTTC,TRBV30,.,TRBD2,TRBJ2-1
CASSLVGVRETQYF,TGTGCCAGCAGTCTCGTAGGAGTGAGAGAGACCCAGTACTTC,TRBV2,.,.,TRBJ2-5
CASSLVGGRRSEQYF,TGTGCCAGCAGCTTGGTAGGCGGGAGGAGAAGCGAGCAGTACTTC,TRBV5-4,.,TRBD2,TRBJ2-7
CASSLGSGTWENNEQFF,TGTGCCAGCAGTTTGGGGAGCGGGACATGGGAGAACAATGAGCAGTTCTTC,TRBV27,.,.,TRBJ2-1
CASSVGTGMDYEQYF,TGTGCCAGCAGCGTAGGAACAGGGATGGACTACGAGCAGTACTTC,TRBV9,.,.,TRBJ2-7
CASTPGRATWGHTEAFF,TGTGCCAGCACCCCCGGCAGGGCAACATGGGGTCACACTGAAGCTTTCTTT,TRBV11-2,once,.,TRBJ1-1
CASSQDLGADEQYF,TGCGCCAGCAGCCAAGATTTGGGAGCGGACGAGCAGTACTTC,TRBV4-1,.,.,TRBJ2-7
CASSLTESSYNEQFF,TGTGCCAGCAGCTTGACAGAGAGCTCCTACAATGAGCAGTTCTTC,TRBV7-3,.,.,TRBJ2-1
CASSSVRGGETQYF,TGTGCCAGCAGCTCGGTCCGGGGAGGAGAGACCCAGTACTTC,TRBV7-9,.,.,TRBJ2-5
CAISVGDSWGNTEAFF,TGTGCCATCAGTGTGGGCGACAGCTGGGGGAACACTGAAGCTTTCTTT,TRBV10-3,.,.,TRBJ1-1
CASSERPPTGNTEAFF,TGTGCCAGCAGTGAAAGGCCCCCGACAGGGAACACTGAAGCTTTCTTT,TRBV2,.,.,TRBJ1-1
CASSPYTPPNQPQHF,TGTGCCAGCAGCCCCTATACCCCTCCCAATCAGCCCCAGCATTTT,TRBV7-8,.,.,TRBJ1-5
CSASIRRGGGEQFF,TGCAGTGCTAGTATCCGGCGGGGCGGAGGTGAGCAGTTCTTC,TRBV20-1,.,.,TRBJ2-1
CASSQVGSGSGTDTQYF,TGTGCCAGCAGCCAAGTGGGTAGCGGGAGCGGAACAGATACGCAGTATTTT,TRBV3-1/TRBV3-2,.,TRBD2,TRBJ2-3
CASSISLRGNSPLHF,TGTGCCAGTAGTATTTCACTCCGGGGTAATTCACCCCTCCACTTT,TRBV19,few,.,TRBJ1-6
CATSDTRDTGETQYF,TGTGCCACCAGTGATACCCGGGACACAGGAGAGACCCAGTACTTC,TRBV24-1,.,.,TRBJ2-5
CSVEPGGSYEQYF,TGCAGCGTTGAACCGGGGGGGTCCTACGAGCAGTACTTC,TRBV29-1,.,TRBD2,TRBJ2-7
CASSYDRAGNQPQHF,TGTGCCAGCAGTTACGACAGGGCGGGCAATCAGCCCCAGCATTTT,TRBV6-6,.,TRBD1,TRBJ1-5
CASSLGTGLAVYEQYF,TGCGCCAGCAGCTTGGGGACGGGACTAGCGGTATACGAGCAGTACTTC,TRBV5-1,.,TRBD2,TRBJ2-7
CASSFETGYEQYF,TGTGCCAGCAGCTTCGAGACAGGCTACGAGCAGTACTTC,TRBV5-6,.,.,TRBJ2-7
CASSLGHTGSYGYTF,TGTGCCAGCAGCTTAGGTCACACAGGGTCCTATGGCTACACCTTC,TRBV7-9,.,.,TRBJ1-2
CASSPGLENTEAFF,TGTGCCAGCAGCCCGGGACTGGAAAACACTGAAGCTTTCTTT,TRBV7-3,.,.,TRBJ1-1
CASSPSGTGGLTGELFF,TGTGCCAGCAGCCCTTCTGGGACAGGGGGCTTGACCGGGGAGCTGTTTTTT,TRBV11-2,.,TRBD1,TRBJ2-2
CASSSNYEQYF,TGTGCCAGCAGCTCCAACTACGAGCAGTACTTC,TRBV13,once,.,TRBJ2-7
CASSFTGQIGTGELFF,TGTGCCAGCAGCTTTACAGGACAGATCGGCACCGGGGAGCTGTTTTTT,TRBV7-7,.,.,TRBJ2-2
CASSQTGAYEQYF,TGTGCCAGCAGCCAAACGGGGGCCTACGAGCAGTACTTC,TRBV14,.,.,TRBJ2-7
CASSPPPDRGSYEQYF,TGTGCCAGCAGCCCCCCACCGGACAGGGGTTCATACGAGCAGTACTTC,TRBV7-2,.,TRBD1,TRBJ2-7
CAISESPGPNEKLFF,TGTGCCATCAGTGAGTCGCCAGGGCCTAATGAAAAACTGTTTTTT,TRBV10-3,.,.,TRBJ1-4
CASSRSGGQHEKLFF,TGTGCCAGCAGCCGAAGCGGGGGACAACATGAAAAACTGTTTTTT,TRBV3-1/TRBV3-2,.,.,TRBJ1-4
CSVSRTGGSQKNIQYF,TGCAGCGTTAGCCGGACAGGGGGTTCACAAAAAAACATTCAGTACTTC,TRBV29-1,once,TRBD1,TRBJ2-4
CASSFQDGYTF,TGTGCCAGCAGTTTCCAGGATGGCTACACCTTC,TRBV12-3/TRBV12-4,.,.,TRBJ1-2
CASSASRSGYEQYF,TGTGCCAGCAGTGCGAGCAGGTCCGGCTACGAGCAGTACTTC,TRBV2,.,.,TRBJ2-7
CASSPTGAEAFF,TGCGCCAGCAGCCCGACCGGAGCTGAAGCTTTCTTT,TRBV4-1,.,.,TRBJ1-1
CASSQALTADYGYTF,TGCGCCAGCAGCCAAGCCCTAACTGCGGATTATGGCTACACCTTC,TRBV4-3,.,.,TRBJ1-2
CASSDPHLGTKSSYNEQFF,TGTGCCAGCAGTGACCCCCATTTGGGGACTAAGAGCTCCTACAATGAGCAGTTCTTC,TRBV6-1,.,TRBD2,TRBJ2-1
CASSGLAGQYNEQFF,TGCGCCAGCAGCGGGCTGGCAGGGCAGTACAATGAGCAGTTCTTC,TRBV4-3,.,.,TRBJ2-1
CASSHGTGLPGELFF,TGTGCCAGCAGCCACGGGACAGGGCTTCCCGGGGAGCTGTTTTTT,TRBV7-3,few,TRBD1,TRBJ2-2
CASSHGQGASTEAFF,TGTGCCAGCAGCCATGGACAGGGGGCGTCCACTGAAGCTTTCTTT,TRBV7-2,.,TRBD1,TRBJ1-1